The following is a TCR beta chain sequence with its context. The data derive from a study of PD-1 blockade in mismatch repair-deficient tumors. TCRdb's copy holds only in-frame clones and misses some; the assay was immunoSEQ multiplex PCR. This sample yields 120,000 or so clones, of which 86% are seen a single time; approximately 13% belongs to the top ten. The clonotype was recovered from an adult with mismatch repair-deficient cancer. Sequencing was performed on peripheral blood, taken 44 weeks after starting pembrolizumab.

CDR3 region: CASSFGGDTDTQYF. The CDR3 bases are TGTGCCAGCAGCTTTGGCGGAGACACAGATACGCAGTATTTT. The chain employs TRBV7-9 and TRBJ2-3; D unclear. Per germline, CDR1 SEHNR and CDR2 FQNEAQ (reference sequence). V was cut by 3 bases and J by 2 bases, with 9 bases left in between. The CDR3 consists of 14 residues.